A selection of T cell receptor beta chains follows, all from one sample in a study of T cell responses to AZD1222 COVID-19 vaccine. Produced via immunoSEQ multiplex PCR; TCRdb's table is partial and in-frame only. The table has more than 90,000 clones, around 89% seen once. The sample was peripheral blood, taken 28 days after the second AZD1222 dose. These receptors were collected from an adult who received the AZD1222 COVID-19 vaccine. Each CDR3 is given with its conserved first and last residue. D genes are given only for firm matches. Not every row has a clone size; where given, it reads once, few, many or a size class.

TRBV28	.	.	TRBJ1-6	TGTGCCAGCACTTCCGGGAGGTTTGAGAGCTCCTATAATTCACCCCTCCACTTT	CASTSGRFESSYNSPLHF
TRBV30	once	TRBD1	TRBJ1-1	TGTGCCTGGAGTGGAGGACAGGGAGGGAGAACTGAAGCTTTCTTT	CAWSGGQGGRTEAFF
TRBV5-1	.	.	TRBJ1-2	TGCGCCAGCAGCTTGGGCGGGGGGGCGGACTATGGCTACACCTTC	CASSLGGGADYGYTF
TRBV3-1/TRBV3-2	once	.	TRBJ1-4	TGTGCCAGCAGCCCGTGGGGGGGGAGGCTGTTTTTT	CASSPWGGRLFF
TRBV6-2/TRBV6-3	.	TRBD2	TRBJ2-1	TGTGCCAGCAGTCTAAGCGGGGGGTCCTACAATGAGCAGTTCTTC	CASSLSGGSYNEQFF
TRBV7-2	.	.	TRBJ2-7	TGTGCCAGCAGCTTTTTCCAGGGGAGCTCCTACGAGCAGTACTTC	CASSFFQGSSYEQYF
TRBV9	.	TRBD2	TRBJ2-1	TGTGCCACACGGACTAGCGGGAGTAGGAATGAGCAGTTCTTC	CATRTSGSRNEQFF
TRBV18	.	.	TRBJ1-6	TGTGCCAGCAGCGGGACAACATATAATTCACCCCTCCACTTT	CASSGTTYNSPLHF
TRBV7-8	once	TRBD2	TRBJ2-7	TGTGCCAGCAGCCCATACAGGGCGGGAGGTGGTTACGAGCAGTACTTC	CASSPYRAGGGYEQYF
TRBV30	.	TRBD2	TRBJ2-5	TGTGCCTGGAGTGTAATGGGACTAGCGGGCCGATTGGACCAGTACTTC	CAWSVMGLAGRLDQYF
TRBV5-6	.	.	TRBJ2-7	TGTGCCAGCAGCCAGAGGGCATACGAGCAGTACTTC	CASSQRAYEQYF
TRBV10-2	.	TRBD1	TRBJ1-2	TGCGCCAGCCAAATCGGTCCGGGACAGGGAAGATCCAACTATGGCTACACCTTC	CASQIGPGQGRSNYGYTF
TRBV28	.	TRBD1	TRBJ1-6	TGTGCCAGCAGTTTCCCCGGACAGGGTCTGAATTCACCCCTCCACTTT	CASSFPGQGLNSPLHF
TRBV6-5	.	.	TRBJ1-1	TGTGCCAGCAGTTCCCTCGTGGGGAACACTGAAGCTTTCTTT	CASSSLVGNTEAFF
TRBV6-5	.	.	TRBJ1-1	TGTGCCAGCAGTTACTCGTCATCGGGGAACACTGAAGCTTTCTTT	CASSYSSSGNTEAFF
TRBV7-7	.	.	TRBJ1-1	TGTGCTAGCAGCCGAGCATCAGGGACTGAAGCTTTCTTT	CASSRASGTEAFF
TRBV28	.	.	TRBJ1-2	TGTGCCAGCAGTCCCAACAGGGACCATGGCTACACCTTC	CASSPNRDHGYTF
TRBV4-3	few	TRBD1	TRBJ2-1	TGCGCCAGCAGCCAAGATCCCGGGACAGGGGGCAATGAGCAGTTCTTC	CASSQDPGTGGNEQFF
TRBV30	.	.	TRBJ1-2	TGTGCCTGGAGTGTAGGGACGCAAGGCTATGGCTACACCTTC	CAWSVGTQGYGYTF
TRBV4-2	.	.	TRBJ1-2	TGTGCCAGCAGCCGCTCCGACAGCTATGGCTACACCTTC	CASSRSDSYGYTF
TRBV6-5	.	TRBD1	TRBJ1-4	TGTGCCAGCAGTCTCGACAGGGCTGAGGGGGAAAAACTGTTTTTT	CASSLDRAEGEKLFF
TRBV27	.	.	TRBJ1-2	TGTGCCAGCAGTTTTGCAGGGCAATATGGCTACACCTTC	CASSFAGQYGYTF
TRBV4-3	.	.	TRBJ2-5	TGCGCCAGCAGCCAAGATCTCGGAGGGCTCGAGACCCAGTACTTC	CASSQDLGGLETQYF
TRBV5-6	.	.	TRBJ1-2	TGTGCCAGCACCCCGTATGGTTCTAACTATGGCTACACCTTC	CASTPYGSNYGYTF
TRBV7-9	.	.	TRBJ1-2	TGTGCCAGCAGCTTAGGGGGGAAGCTCCGTAACTATGGCTACACCTTC	CASSLGGKLRNYGYTF
TRBV4-3	.	.	TRBJ1-4	TGCGCCAGCAGCCAAGAAGGGGGTAGCAGGGCCGCAACTAATGAAAAACTGTTTTTT	CASSQEGGSRAATNEKLFF
TRBV28	.	.	TRBJ1-1	TGTGCCAGCATCAGCCCCCCCGGGACTGAAGCTTTCTTT	CASISPPGTEAFF
TRBV7-9	few	.	TRBJ1-2	TGTGCCAGCAGCCCCAGGATTGAAGTTCCACACTATGGCTACACCTTC	CASSPRIEVPHYGYTF
TRBV28	.	.	TRBJ1-2	TGTGCCAGCAGGGGTCCACTACGAGGGGGCTACACCTTC	CASRGPLRGGYTF
TRBV4-1	.	.	TRBJ2-7	TGCGCCAGCAGCCAAGATTGGACCTACGAGCAGTACTTC	CASSQDWTYEQYF